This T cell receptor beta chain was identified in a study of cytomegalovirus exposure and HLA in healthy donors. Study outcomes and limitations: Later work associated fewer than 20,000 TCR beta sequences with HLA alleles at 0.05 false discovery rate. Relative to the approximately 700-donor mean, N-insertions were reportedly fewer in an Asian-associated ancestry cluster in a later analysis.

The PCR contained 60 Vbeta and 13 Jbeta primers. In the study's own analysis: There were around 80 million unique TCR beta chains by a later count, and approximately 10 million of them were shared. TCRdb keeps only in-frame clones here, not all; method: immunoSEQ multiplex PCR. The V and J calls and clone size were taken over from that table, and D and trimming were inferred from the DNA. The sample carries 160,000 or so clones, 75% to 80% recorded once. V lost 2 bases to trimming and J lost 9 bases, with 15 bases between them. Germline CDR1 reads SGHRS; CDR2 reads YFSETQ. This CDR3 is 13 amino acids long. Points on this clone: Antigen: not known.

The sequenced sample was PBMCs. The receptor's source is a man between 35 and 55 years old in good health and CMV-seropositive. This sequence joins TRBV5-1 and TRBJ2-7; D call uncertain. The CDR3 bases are TGCGCCAGCAGCTTACCAATACCCGGCGGGCAGTACTTC. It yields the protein CASSLPIPGGQYF.